What follows are 14 T cell receptor beta chains derived from one specimen sequenced in a study of shared clonotypes between healthy human individuals. Generated by immunoSEQ multiplex PCR, the TCRdb table keeps only in-frame clones and is missing some. Here the sample spans about 2.4 million clones, approximately 93% being singletons. The source material was naive CD4+ T cells from PBMCs. Subset specified: CD45RA+ positively selected. The receptors originated from a man aged 18 to 30 in good health. Some clones in this sample may be carry-over from other donors' samples.

The chain uses TRBV6-5 and TRBJ1-2; D might be TRBD1 (5 bases). The V gene lost 0 bases and the J gene lost 0 bases, with 11 bases spanning the gap. Germline CDR1 is MNHEY and CDR2 is SVGAGI. This CDR3 spans 16 amino acids. The CDR3 nucleotides are TGTGCCAGCAGTTACTCCACCGGGGCACCTAACTATGGCTACACCTTC. As protein: CASSYSTGAPNYGYTF.

As DNA, the CDR3 is TGTGCCAGCAGTTACGACAAGTTGGCGGTCTACAATGAGCAGTTCTTC. Translated, it gives CASSYDKLAVYNEQFF. The chain combines TRBV2 with TRBJ2-1; D ambiguous. V was trimmed by 5 bases and J by 3 bases, leaving 17 bases between them. This CDR3 comprises 16 residues. Germline V gene sequence: CDR1 SNHLY, CDR2 FYNNEI. Full variable domain (missing parts from reference TRBV2 and TRBJ2-1): EPEVTQTPSHQVTQMGQEVILRCVPISNHLYFYWYRQILGQKVEFLVSFYNNEISEKSEIFDDQFSVERPDGSNFTLKIRSTKLEDSAMYFCASSYDKLAVYNEQFFGPGTRLTVL.

As DNA, the CDR3 is TGTGCCAGCAGCCTGGGACTAGCGGGAGGTTTTACAGATACGCAGTATTTT. Protein sequence: CASSLGLAGGFTDTQYF. The chain uses TRBV11-2 and TRBJ2-3; 15 bases line up with TRBD2. Germline CDR1 SGHAT, CDR2 FQNNGV. The CDR3 runs 17 residues. Unmatched junction bases numbered 6, after V lost 5 bases and J lost 3 bases. The complete variable domain, with remaining parts taken from reference TRBV11-2 and TRBJ2-3, reads EAGVAQSPRYKIIEKRQSVAFWCNPISGHATLYWYQQILGQGPKLLIQFQNNGVVDDSQLPKDRFSAERLKGVDSTLKIQPAKLEDSAVYLCASSLGLAGGFTDTQYFGPGTRLTVL.

The V gene is TRBV7-6, the J gene TRBJ2-7, with a tentative D call TRBD2 (10 bases). This CDR3 has 15 amino acids. Per the germline V gene, CDR1 is SGHVS and CDR2 is FNYEAQ. The germline V and J ends were trimmed by 5 bases and 5 bases, with 19 bases remaining between them. The CDR3 is CASSNRGLAGDEQYF. In DNA form, the CDR3 reads TGTGCCAGCAGCAACAGGGGGCTAGCGGGAGACGAGCAGTACTTC.

This chain uses TRBV18 with TRBJ2-7, with TRBD1 matching 9 bases. J gave up 4 bases and V 6 bases, and 7 bases lay outside the gene matches. CDR1 and CDR2 from the germline V gene are KGHSH and LQKENI. CDR3 size: 14 residues. In DNA form, the CDR3 reads TGTGCCAGCTCCGGGACAGGGAAAGGGTACGAGCAGTACTTC. Protein: CASSGTGKGYEQYF.

The genes are TRBV27 and TRBJ2-3, with 10 bases that match TRBD1. V lost 2 bases to trimming and J lost 3 bases; unmatched junction nucleotides: 8. Germline-derived CDR1 and CDR2 are MNHEY and SMNVEV (reference sequence). The CDR3 has 17 amino acids. Written as DNA, the CDR3 is TGTGCCAGCAGTTTAATTCACGGGACAGGGGCTACAGATACGCAGTATTTT. It yields the protein CASSLIHGTGATDTQYF.

The chain links TRBV18 to TRBJ2-5, with D maybe TRBD1 (5 bases). CDR3 length: 16 residues. Trimming removed 3 bases at V and 2 bases at J, with 16 bases between. Germline V CDR1 and CDR2: KGHSH, LQKENI. Written as DNA, the CDR3 is TGTGCCAGCTCACCTCAGAATGTAGGGGCGCAAGAGACCCAGTACTTC. It encodes CASSPQNVGAQETQYF.

The CDR3 DNA sequence: TGTGCCAGCAGCTTAGTGGGCGGCCAAGTGGGGCCCCAGCATTTT. It yields the protein CASSLVGGQVGPQHF. This chain uses TRBV7-2 with TRBJ1-5; D not resolved. The CDR3 totals 15 residues. CDR1 and CDR2 from the germline V gene are SGHTA and FQGNSA. V was trimmed by 1 base and J by 9 bases, leaving 16 bases between them.

This clone came up once. The chain uses TRBV20-1 and TRBJ2-3, with 12 bases identical to TRBD2. The CDR3 is 11 amino acids. Germline V gives CDR1 DFQATT, CDR2 SNEGSKA (reference sequence). J was trimmed by 14 bases and V by 6 bases; bases with no gene match: 6. The CDR3 sequence: CSAETSGRPYF. As DNA, the CDR3 is TGCAGTGCAGAGACTAGCGGGAGACCGTATTTT.

V usage is TRBV15 and J usage is TRBJ2-5; maybe TRBD1 (6 bases). CDR1 is LNHNV, CDR2 YYDKDF, per germline (reference sequence). The CDR3 sequence is 18 residues long. V lost 2 bases and J 3 bases, leaving 22 bases between the germline ends. The CDR3 sequence: CATSRSPGVASPEETQYF. DNA for the CDR3: TGTGCCACCAGCAGATCGCCAGGGGTCGCATCTCCGGAAGAGACCCAGTACTTC.

This chain joins TRBV30 and TRBJ2-5; 9 nucleotides agree with TRBD2. CDR1 is GTSNPN and CDR2 is SVGIG in the germline V gene (reference sequence). The CDR3 consists of 15 residues. After removal of 3 bases from V and 6 bases from J, the junction contained 11 bases not matched to a gene. This chain's CDR3 is CAWRETGLARQTQYF. CDR3 coding DNA: TGTGCCTGGAGGGAGACGGGACTAGCCCGGCAGACCCAGTACTTC.

V is TRBV9 and J is TRBJ1-3; D uncertain. Per germline, CDR1 SGDLS and CDR2 YYNGEE. V was pared by 6 bases and J by 0 bases, with 10 bases between. The CDR3 covers 14 residues. CDR3: CASTRPASGNTIYF. The CDR3, as DNA: TGTGCCAGCACCCGCCCGGCCTCTGGAAACACCATATATTTT. Together with reference TRBV9 and TRBJ1-3, the CDR3 gives the full variable domain: DSGVTQTPKHLITATGQRVTLRCSPRSGDLSVYWYQQSLDQGLQFLIQYYNGEERAKGNILERFSAQQFPDLHSELNLSSLELGDSALYFCASTRPASGNTIYFGEGSWLTVV.

The gene calls are TRBV4-2 and TRBJ2-5, with 7 bases that match TRBD1. V lost 1 base to trimming and J lost 1 base; unmatched junction nucleotides: 6. Germline lookup yields CDR1 LGHNA and CDR2 YNFKEQ. This CDR3 spans 16 amino acids. The CDR3 loop is CASSQVRQGLQETQYF. CDR3 coding DNA: TGTGCCAGCAGCCAAGTGAGACAGGGCCTCCAAGAGACCCAGTACTTC.

This chain joins TRBV6-6 and TRBJ2-1; D gene uncertain. Germline CDR1 and CDR2: MNHNY and SVGAGI (reference sequence). The CDR3 runs 11 residues. Between the trimmed V and J ends, which lost 5 bases and 12 bases, there was a span of 11 bases. The CDR3 DNA follows: TGTGCCAGCAGTAGTGATTACGGGCAGTTCTTC. Translating it yields CASSSDYGQFF.